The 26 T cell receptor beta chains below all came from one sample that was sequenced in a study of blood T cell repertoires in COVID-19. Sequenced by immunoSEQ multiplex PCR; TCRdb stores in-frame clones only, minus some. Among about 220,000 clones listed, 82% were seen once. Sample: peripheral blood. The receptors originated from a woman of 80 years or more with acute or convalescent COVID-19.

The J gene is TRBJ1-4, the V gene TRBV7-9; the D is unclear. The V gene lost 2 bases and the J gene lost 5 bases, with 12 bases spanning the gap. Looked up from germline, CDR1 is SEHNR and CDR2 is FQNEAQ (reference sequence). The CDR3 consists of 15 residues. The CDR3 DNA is TGTGCCAGCAGCTTATTGGCCCTTACCAATGAAAAACTGTTTTTT. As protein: CASSLLALTNEKLFF.

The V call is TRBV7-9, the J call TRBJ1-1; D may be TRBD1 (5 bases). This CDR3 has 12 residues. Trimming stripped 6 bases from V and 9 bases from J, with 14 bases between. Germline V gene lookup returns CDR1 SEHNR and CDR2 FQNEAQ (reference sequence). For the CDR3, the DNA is TGTGCCAGCAGTCAAACAGGATTTCAAGCTTTCTTT. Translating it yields CASSQTGFQAFF.

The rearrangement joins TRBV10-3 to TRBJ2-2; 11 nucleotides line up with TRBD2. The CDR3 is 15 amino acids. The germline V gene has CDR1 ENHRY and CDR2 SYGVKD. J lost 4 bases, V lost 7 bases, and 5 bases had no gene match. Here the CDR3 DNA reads TGTGCCATCATGTTAGCGGGGGGGCCCACCGGGGAGCTGTTTTTT. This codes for CAIMLAGGPTGELFF.

The CDR3 DNA reads TGTGCCAGCAGCGTCACTAGCGGGGGGGCCTATATCTCCTACAATGAGCAGTTCTTC. Translated: CASSVTSGGAYISYNEQFF. V usage is TRBV9 and J usage is TRBJ2-1; TRBD2 aligns across 13 bases. Germline values: CDR1 SGDLS, CDR2 YYNGEE. The CDR3 covers 19 residues. Trimming took 2 bases from V and 0 from J; bases not matched to a gene: 8.

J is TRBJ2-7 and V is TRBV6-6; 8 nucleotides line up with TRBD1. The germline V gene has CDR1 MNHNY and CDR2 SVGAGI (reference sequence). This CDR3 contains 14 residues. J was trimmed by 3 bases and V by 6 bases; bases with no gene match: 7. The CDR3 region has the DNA TGTGCCAGCAGCACCCCCGGACAGGGCTACGAGCAGTACTTC. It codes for CASSTPGQGYEQYF.

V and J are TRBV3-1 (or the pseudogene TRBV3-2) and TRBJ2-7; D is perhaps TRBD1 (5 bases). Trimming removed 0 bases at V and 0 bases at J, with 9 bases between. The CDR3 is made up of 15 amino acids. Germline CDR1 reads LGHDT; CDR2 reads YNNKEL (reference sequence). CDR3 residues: CASSQDLTASYEQYF. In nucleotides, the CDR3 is TGTGCCAGCAGCCAAGACCTGACAGCCTCCTACGAGCAGTACTTC.

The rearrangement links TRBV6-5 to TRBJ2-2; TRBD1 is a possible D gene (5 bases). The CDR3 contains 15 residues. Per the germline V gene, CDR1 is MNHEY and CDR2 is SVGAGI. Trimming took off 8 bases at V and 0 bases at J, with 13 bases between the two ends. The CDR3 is CASDGARPNTGELFF. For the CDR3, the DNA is TGTGCCAGCGATGGGGCCCGCCCGAACACCGGGGAGCTGTTTTTT.

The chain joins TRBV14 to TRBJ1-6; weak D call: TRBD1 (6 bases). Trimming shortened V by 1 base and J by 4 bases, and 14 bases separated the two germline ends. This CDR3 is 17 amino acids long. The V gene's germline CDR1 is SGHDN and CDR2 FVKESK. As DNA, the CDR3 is TGTGCCAGCAGCCAAGTGAGGGGGGGACCTTATAATTCACCCCTCCACTTT. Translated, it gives CASSQVRGGPYNSPLHF.

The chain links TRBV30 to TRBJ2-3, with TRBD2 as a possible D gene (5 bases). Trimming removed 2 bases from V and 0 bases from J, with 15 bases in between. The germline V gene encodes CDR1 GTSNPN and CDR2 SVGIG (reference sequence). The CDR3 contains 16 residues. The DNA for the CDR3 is TGTGCCTGGAGTCTCACCTCGGGGTTGAGCACAGATACGCAGTATTTT. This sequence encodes CAWSLTSGLSTDTQYF. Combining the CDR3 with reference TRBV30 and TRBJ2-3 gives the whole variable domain SQTIHQWPATLVQPVGSPLSLECTVEGTSNPNLYWYRQAAGRGLQLLFYSVGIGQISSEVPQNLSASRPQDRQFILSSKKLLLSDSGFYLCAWSLTSGLSTDTQYFGPGTRLTVL.

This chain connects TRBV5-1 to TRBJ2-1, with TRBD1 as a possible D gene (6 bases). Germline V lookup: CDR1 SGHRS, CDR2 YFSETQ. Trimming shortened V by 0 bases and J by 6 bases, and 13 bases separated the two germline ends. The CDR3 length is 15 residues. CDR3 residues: CASSLAGTQFNEQFF. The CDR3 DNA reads TGCGCCAGCAGCTTGGCCGGGACACAGTTCAATGAGCAGTTCTTC.

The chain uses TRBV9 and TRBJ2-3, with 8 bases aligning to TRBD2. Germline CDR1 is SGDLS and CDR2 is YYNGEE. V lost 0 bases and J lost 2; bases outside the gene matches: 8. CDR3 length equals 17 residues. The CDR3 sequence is CASSVAGSGVSTDTQYF. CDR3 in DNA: TGTGCCAGCAGCGTAGCGGGTAGCGGGGTGTCCACAGATACGCAGTATTTT.

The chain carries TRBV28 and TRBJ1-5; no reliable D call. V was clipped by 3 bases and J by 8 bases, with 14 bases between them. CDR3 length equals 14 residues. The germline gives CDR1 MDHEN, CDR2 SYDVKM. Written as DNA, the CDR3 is TGTGCCAGCAGTTTTGCGGACGGGGAAGAGCCCCAGCATTTT. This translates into CASSFADGEEPQHF. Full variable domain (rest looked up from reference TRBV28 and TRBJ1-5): DVKVTQSSRYLVKRTGEKVFLECVQDMDHENMFWYRQDPGLGLRLIYFSYDVKMKEKGDIPEGYSVSREKKERFSLILESASTNQTSMYLCASSFADGEEPQHFGDGTRLSIL.

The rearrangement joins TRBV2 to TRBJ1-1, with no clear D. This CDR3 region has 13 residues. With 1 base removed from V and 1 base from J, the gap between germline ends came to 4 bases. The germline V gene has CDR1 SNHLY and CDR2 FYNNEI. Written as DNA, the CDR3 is TGTGCCAGCAGTGAAGACAGGAACACTGAAGCTTTCTTT. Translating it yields CASSEDRNTEAFF.

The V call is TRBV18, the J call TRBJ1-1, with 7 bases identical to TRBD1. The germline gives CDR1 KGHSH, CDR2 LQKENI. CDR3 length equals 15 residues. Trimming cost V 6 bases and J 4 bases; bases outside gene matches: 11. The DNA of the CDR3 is TGTGCCAGCTCGAGCGAGGGGGCAGGGGCCACTGAAGCTTTCTTT. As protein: CASSSEGAGATEAFF.

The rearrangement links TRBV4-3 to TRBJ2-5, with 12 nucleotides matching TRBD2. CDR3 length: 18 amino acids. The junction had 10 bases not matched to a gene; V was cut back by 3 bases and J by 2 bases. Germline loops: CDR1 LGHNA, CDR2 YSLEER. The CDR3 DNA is TGCGCCAGCAGCCAGGTCCTCCTAGCGGGGGGGTCTCAAGAGACCCAGTACTTC. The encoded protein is CASSQVLLAGGSQETQYF.

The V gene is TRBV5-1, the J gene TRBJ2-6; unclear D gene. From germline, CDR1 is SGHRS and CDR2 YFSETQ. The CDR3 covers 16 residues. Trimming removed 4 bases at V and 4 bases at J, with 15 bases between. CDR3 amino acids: CASSLDPLGGANVLTF. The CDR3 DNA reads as TGCGCCAGCAGCCTGGACCCCCTAGGAGGGGCCAACGTCCTGACTTTC.

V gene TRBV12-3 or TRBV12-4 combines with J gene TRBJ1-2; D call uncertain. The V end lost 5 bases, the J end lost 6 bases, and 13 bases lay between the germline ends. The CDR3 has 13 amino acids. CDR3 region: CASSLDLNNGYTF. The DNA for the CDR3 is TGTGCCAGCAGTCTGGACTTAAATAATGGCTACACCTTC.

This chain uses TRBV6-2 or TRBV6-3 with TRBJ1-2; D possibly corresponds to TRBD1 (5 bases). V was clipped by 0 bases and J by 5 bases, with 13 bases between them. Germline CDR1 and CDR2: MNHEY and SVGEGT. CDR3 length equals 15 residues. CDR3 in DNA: TGTGCCAGCAGTTACTCGGCTGACGGGGGGTATGGCTACACCTTC. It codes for CASSYSADGGYGYTF.

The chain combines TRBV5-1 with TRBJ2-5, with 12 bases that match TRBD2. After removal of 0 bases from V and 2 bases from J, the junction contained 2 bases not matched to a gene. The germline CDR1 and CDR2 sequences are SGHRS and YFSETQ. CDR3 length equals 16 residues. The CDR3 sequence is CASSLELAGGQETQYF. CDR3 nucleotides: TGCGCCAGCAGCTTGGAACTAGCGGGGGGACAAGAGACCCAGTACTTC.

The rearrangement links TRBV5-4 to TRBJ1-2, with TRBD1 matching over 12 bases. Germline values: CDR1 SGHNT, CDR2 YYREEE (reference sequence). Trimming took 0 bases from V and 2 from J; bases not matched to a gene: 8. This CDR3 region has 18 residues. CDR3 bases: TGTGCCAGCAGCTTGGGAGGGACAGGGGGCGCCTTGAACTATGGCTACACCTTC. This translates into CASSLGGTGGALNYGYTF.

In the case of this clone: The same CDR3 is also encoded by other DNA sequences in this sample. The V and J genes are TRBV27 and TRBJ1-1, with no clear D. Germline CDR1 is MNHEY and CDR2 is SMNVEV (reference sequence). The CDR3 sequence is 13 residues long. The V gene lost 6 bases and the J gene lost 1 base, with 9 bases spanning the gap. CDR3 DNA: TGTGCCAGCAGATTAACAAGGAACACTGAAGCTTTCTTT. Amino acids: CASRLTRNTEAFF.

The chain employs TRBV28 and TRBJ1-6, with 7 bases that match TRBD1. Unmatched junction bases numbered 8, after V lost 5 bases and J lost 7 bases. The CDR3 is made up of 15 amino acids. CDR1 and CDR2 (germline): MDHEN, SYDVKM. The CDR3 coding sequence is TGTGCCAGCAGTAGCACAGGGGACCCCAATTCACCCCTCCACTTT. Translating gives CASSSTGDPNSPLHF.

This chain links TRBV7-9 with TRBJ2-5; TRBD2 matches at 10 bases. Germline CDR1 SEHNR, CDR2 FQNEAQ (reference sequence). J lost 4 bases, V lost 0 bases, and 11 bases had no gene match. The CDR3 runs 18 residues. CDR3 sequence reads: CASSLAYGQRGGRETQYF. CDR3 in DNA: TGTGCCAGCAGCTTAGCCTATGGCCAGCGGGGGGGCCGAGAGACCCAGTACTTC.

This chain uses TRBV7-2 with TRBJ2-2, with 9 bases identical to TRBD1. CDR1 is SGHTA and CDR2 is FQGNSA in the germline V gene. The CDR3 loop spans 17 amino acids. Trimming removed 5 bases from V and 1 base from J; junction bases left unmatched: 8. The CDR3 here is CASSPYLGQGNTGELFF. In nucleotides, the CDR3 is TGTGCCAGCAGCCCTTATCTGGGACAGGGGAACACCGGGGAGCTGTTTTTT.

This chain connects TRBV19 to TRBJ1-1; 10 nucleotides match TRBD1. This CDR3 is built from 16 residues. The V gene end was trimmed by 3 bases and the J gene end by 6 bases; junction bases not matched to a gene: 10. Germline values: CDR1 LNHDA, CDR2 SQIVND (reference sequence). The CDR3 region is CASSIIRGQGIPEAFF. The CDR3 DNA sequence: TGTGCCAGTAGTATCATCAGGGGACAGGGGATCCCTGAAGCTTTCTTT.

The DNA of the CDR3 is TGTGCCAGCAGTGAAGCGCTTCTGGGGGGACTGTCGAACACTGAAGCTTTCTTT. Protein product: CASSEALLGGLSNTEAFF. This rearrangement joins TRBV6-1 to TRBJ1-1; D is perhaps TRBD1 (5 bases). The V and J ends lost 0 bases and 1 base respectively, with 18 bases between them. Germline CDR1 is MNHNS and CDR2 is SASEGT. The length of the CDR3 is 18 residues.